Reported below is one T cell receptor beta chain. The data were obtained in a study of CD8+CD57+ T cells in acquired aplastic anemia. It was genomic DNA that served as the template for profiling TCR beta VDJ and CDR3. TCRdb re-derived calls from the reads in MiXCR, one entry per CDR3 protein. The sample shows approximately 270,000 distinct CDR3 sequences, 55% to 60% of them seen only once. This sequence originates from a human donor with severe aplastic anemia or a healthy control (not recorded which). Source material: sorted CD4+, CD8+, or CD8+CD57+ T cells (not recorded which) from PBMCs.

The CDR3 DNA follows: TGTGCCAGCAGTTGGGACAGTTACCAAGAGACCCAGTACTTC. Amino acid sequence: CASSWDSYQETQYF. The chain recombines TRBV25-1 with TRBJ2-5; TRBD1 agrees at 7 bases. The V and J ends lost 5 bases and 0 bases, in that order; junction bases with no gene match: 3. Germline V gives CDR1 MGHDK, CDR2 SYGVNS. The CDR3 runs to 14 residues.